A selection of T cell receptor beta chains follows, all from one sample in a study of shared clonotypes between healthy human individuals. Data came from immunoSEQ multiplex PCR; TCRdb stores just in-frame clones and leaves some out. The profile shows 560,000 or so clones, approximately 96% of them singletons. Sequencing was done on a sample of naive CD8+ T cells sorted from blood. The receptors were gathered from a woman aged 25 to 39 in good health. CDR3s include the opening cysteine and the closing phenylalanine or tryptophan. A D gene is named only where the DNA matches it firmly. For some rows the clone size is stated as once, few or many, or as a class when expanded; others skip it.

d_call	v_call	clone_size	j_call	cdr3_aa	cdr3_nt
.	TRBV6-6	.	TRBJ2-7	CASSFSGSYEQYF	TGTGCCAGCAGCTTTAGCGGATCCTACGAGCAGTACTTC
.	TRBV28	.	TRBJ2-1	CASTLQAASYNEQFF	TGTGCCAGCACTCTCCAAGCGGCCTCCTACAATGAGCAGTTCTTC
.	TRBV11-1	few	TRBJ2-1	CASSLRAYNEQFF	TGTGCCAGCAGCTTAAGGGCCTACAATGAGCAGTTCTTC
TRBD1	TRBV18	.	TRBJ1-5	CASSGQGEWGYKQPQHF	TGTGCCAGCTCGGGACAGGGGGAGTGGGGGTATAAACAGCCCCAGCATTTT
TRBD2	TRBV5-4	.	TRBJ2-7	CASSGGLAGENPYEQYF	TGTGCCAGCAGCGGGGGACTAGCGGGAGAGAATCCCTACGAGCAGTACTTC
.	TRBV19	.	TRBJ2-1	CASTGTFGEQFF	TGTGCCAGCACCGGGACCTTCGGTGAGCAGTTCTTC
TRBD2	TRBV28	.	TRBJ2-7	CAVRGGGIYEQYF	TGTGCCGTTCGGGGGGGAGGGATATACGAGCAGTACTTC
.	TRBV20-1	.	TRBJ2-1	CSAGLFNEQFF	TGCAGTGCTGGATTATTCAATGAGCAGTTCTTC
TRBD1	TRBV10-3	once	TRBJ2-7	CAITKKGTGAGGEQYF	TGTGCCATCACTAAAAAAGGGACAGGGGCCGGGGGTGAGCAGTACTTC
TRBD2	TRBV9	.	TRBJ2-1	CASSLTSGRAYNEQFF	TGTGCCAGCAGCTTGACTAGCGGGAGGGCCTACAATGAGCAGTTCTTC
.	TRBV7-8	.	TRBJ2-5	CASSLDLSQETQYF	TGTGCCAGCAGCTTAGATTTATCTCAAGAGACCCAGTACTTC
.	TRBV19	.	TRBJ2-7	CASSPGEQYF	TGTGCCAGTAGTCCTGGAGAGCAGTACTTC
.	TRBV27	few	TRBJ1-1	CASRAGVYTEAFF	TGTGCCAGCAGAGCGGGGGTCTACACTGAAGCTTTCTTT
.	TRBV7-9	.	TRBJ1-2	CASSPNLQGIGGYTF	TGTGCCAGCAGCCCCAACCTTCAGGGGATTGGGGGCTACACCTTC
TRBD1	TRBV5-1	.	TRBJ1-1	CASSPALGQGGMNTEAFF	TGCGCCAGCAGCCCAGCCCTGGGACAGGGAGGTATGAACACTGAAGCTTTCTTT